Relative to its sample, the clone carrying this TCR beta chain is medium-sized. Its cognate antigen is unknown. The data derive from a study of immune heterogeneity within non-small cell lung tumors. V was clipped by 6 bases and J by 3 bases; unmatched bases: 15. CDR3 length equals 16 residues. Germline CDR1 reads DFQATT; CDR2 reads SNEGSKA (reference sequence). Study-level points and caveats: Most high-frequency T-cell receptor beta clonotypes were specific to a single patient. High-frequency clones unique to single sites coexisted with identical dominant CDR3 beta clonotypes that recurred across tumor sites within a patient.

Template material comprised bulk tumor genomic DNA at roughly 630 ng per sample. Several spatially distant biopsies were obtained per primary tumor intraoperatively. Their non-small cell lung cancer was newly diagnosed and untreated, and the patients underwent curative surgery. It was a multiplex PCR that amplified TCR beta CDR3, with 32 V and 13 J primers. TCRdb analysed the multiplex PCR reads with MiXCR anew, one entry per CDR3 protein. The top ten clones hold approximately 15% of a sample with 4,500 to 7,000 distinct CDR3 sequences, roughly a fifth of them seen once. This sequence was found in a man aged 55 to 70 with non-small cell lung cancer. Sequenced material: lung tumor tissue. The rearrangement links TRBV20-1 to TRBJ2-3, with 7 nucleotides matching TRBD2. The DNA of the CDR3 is TGCAGTGCCGGTAGTATACTAGCGCCGAGTACAGATACGCAGTATTTT. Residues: CSAGSILAPSTDTQYF.